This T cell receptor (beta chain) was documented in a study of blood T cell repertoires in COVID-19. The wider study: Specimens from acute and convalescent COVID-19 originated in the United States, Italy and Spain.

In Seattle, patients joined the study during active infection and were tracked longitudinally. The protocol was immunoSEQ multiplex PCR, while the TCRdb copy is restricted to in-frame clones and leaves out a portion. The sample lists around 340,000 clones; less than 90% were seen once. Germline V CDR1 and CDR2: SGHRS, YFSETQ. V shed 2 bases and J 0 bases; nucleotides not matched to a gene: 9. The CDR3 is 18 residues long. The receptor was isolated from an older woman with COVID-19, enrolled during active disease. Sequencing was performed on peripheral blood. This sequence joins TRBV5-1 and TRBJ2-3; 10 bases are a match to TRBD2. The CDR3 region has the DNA TGCGCCAGCAGCTTAGGTAGCGGGGGGACCTCTAGCACAGATACGCAGTATTTT. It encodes CASSLGSGGTSSTDTQYF.